These 28 T cell receptor beta chains share one sample of origin, sequenced in a study of graft-versus-host responses after intestinal transplantation. The data were produced by immunoSEQ multiplex PCR, yet TCRdb's version contains in-frame clones alone and is incomplete. The sample has approximately 89,000 clones, 90% seen once; the top ten hold 15% to 20%. The sample in question was PBMCs, obtained about 460 days after intestinal transplant. These receptors originate from a human patient who received an intestinal transplant, so some T cells may come from the graft donor.

The chain combines TRBV2 with TRBJ1-2; D gene uncertain. V shed 7 bases and J shed 7 bases, with 7 bases lying between them. This CDR3 has 10 residues. CDR1 and CDR2 (germline): SNHLY, FYNNEI. CDR3 amino acids: CASTEGGYTF. The DNA for the CDR3 is TGTGCCAGCACCGAGGGTGGCTACACCTTC.

The genes are TRBV14 and TRBJ2-7; D remains unclear. The CDR3 loop spans 13 amino acids. The V end lost 3 bases, the J end lost 6 bases, and 12 bases lay between the germline ends. The germline gives CDR1 SGHDN, CDR2 FVKESK. The CDR3 is CASSQGLDTEQYF. The DNA for the CDR3 is TGTGCCAGCAGCCAGGGTTTAGACACCGAGCAGTACTTC. Variable domain in full (rest from reference TRBV14 and TRBJ2-7): EAGVTQFPSHSVIEKGQTVTLRCDPISGHDNLYWYRRVMGKEIKFLLHFVKESKQDESGMPNNRFLAERTGGTYSTLKVQPAELEDSGVYFCASSQGLDTEQYFGPGTRLTVT.

This clone was detected only once. This chain links TRBV19 with TRBJ1-2; D possibly corresponds to TRBD1 (5 bases). Germline V gives CDR1 LNHDA, CDR2 SQIVND (reference sequence). V lost 3 bases to trimming and J lost 4 bases, with 18 bases between them. CDR3 length equals 16 residues. CDR3 residues: CASSIVGPPSIYGYTF. The CDR3, as DNA: TGTGCCAGTAGTATTGTGGGGCCCCCCTCTATCTATGGCTACACCTTC.

The V and J genes are TRBV29-1 and TRBJ2-7; TRBD1 or TRBD2 may be the D gene (5 bases each). The CDR3 consists of 13 residues. The V gene lost 3 bases and the J gene lost 2 bases, with 11 bases spanning the gap. The germline V gene has CDR1 SQVTM and CDR2 ANQGSEA. CDR3 sequence: CSVEGSGPYEQYF. CDR3 coding DNA: TGCAGCGTTGAGGGATCGGGACCCTACGAGCAGTACTTC.

This clone was observed a handful of times. V is TRBV10-3 and J is TRBJ2-2; no clear D gene. Germline lookup yields CDR1 ENHRY and CDR2 SYGVKD. The CDR3 contains 16 residues. V lost 4 bases to trimming and J lost 7 bases, with 19 bases between them. CDR3 residues: CAISGMTATLGGELFF. CDR3 coding DNA: TGTGCCATCAGTGGGATGACTGCAACCCTGGGCGGGGAGCTGTTTTTT.

The chain employs TRBV6-1 and TRBJ2-7, with 7 nucleotides matching TRBD2. In germline, CDR1 is MNHNS, CDR2 SASEGT. The CDR3 loop spans 14 amino acids. Trimming took 6 bases from V and 0 from J; bases not matched to a gene: 5. This chain's CDR3 is CASRSGGSSYEQYF. As DNA, the CDR3 is TGTGCCAGCAGATCGGGGGGAAGCTCCTACGAGCAGTACTTC.

The chain links TRBV5-1 to TRBJ2-5; perhaps TRBD2 as D (5 bases). V lost 3 bases and J lost 1, with 7 bases in between. Germline CDR1 is SGHRS and CDR2 is YFSETQ. The CDR3 is 13 amino acids. CDR3 coding DNA: TGCGCCAGCAGCTGGGGAGTCCAAGAGACCCAGTACTTC. Translated: CASSWGVQETQYF.

V gene TRBV19 combines with J gene TRBJ1-5; TRBD1 agrees at 8 bases. The CDR3 has 15 amino acids. The V segment lost 9 bases and the J segment 3 bases; nucleotides outside the gene matches: 10. CDR1 is LNHDA and CDR2 is SQIVND in the germline V gene (reference sequence). In DNA form, the CDR3 reads TGTGCCAGCAGATGGGGGGACAGGAACAATCAGCCCCAGCATTTT. Translating gives CASRWGDRNNQPQHF.

The chain employs TRBV29-1 and TRBJ2-7; D is possibly TRBD1 or TRBD2 (5 bases each). Germline V CDR1 and CDR2: SQVTM, ANQGSEA. This CDR3 has 11 amino acids. V was clipped by 3 bases and J by 5 bases, with 8 bases between them. The CDR3, as DNA: TGCAGCGTTGATCGGGGCGACGAGCAGTACTTC. It yields the protein CSVDRGDEQYF.

This sequence joins TRBV19 and TRBJ1-5, with TRBD1 matching over 9 bases. CDR3 length: 15 residues. After removal of 0 bases from V and 4 bases from J, the junction contained 1 base not matched to a gene. CDR1 LNHDA and CDR2 SQIVND come from the germline V gene (reference sequence). CDR3 sequence: CASSIEQGANQPQHF. The CDR3, as DNA: TGTGCCAGTAGTATAGAACAGGGGGCGAATCAGCCCCAGCATTTT.

The chain uses TRBV13 and TRBJ2-7; D not certain. Trimming shortened V by 5 bases and J by 3 bases, and 5 bases separated the two germline ends. This CDR3 has 11 amino acids. Germline V gene sequence: CDR1 PRHDT, CDR2 FYEKMQ (reference sequence). The CDR3 reads CASSAHYEQYF. CDR3 DNA sequence: TGTGCCAGCAGCGCACACTACGAGCAGTACTTC.

The CDR3 reads CASGGPSLNQPQHF. In DNA form, the CDR3 reads TGTGCCAGCGGAGGGCCCTCCTTAAATCAGCCCCAGCATTTT. The chain carries TRBV7-8 and TRBJ1-5, with D hard to call. CDR1 is SGHVS, CDR2 FQNEAQ, per germline. The CDR3 sequence is 14 residues long. Trimming shortened V by 8 bases and J by 4 bases, and 15 bases separated the two germline ends. The entire variable domain, with the rest obtained from reference TRBV7-8 and TRBJ1-5, is as follows: GAGVSQSPRYKVAKRGQDVALRCDPISGHVSLFWYQQALGQGPEFLTYFQNEAQLDKSGLPSDRFFAERPEGSVSTLKIQRTQQEDSAVYLCASGGPSLNQPQHFGDGTRLSIL.

The chain combines TRBV5-4 with TRBJ1-6, with 8 bases lining up with TRBD1. Unmatched junction bases numbered 8, after V lost 0 bases and J lost 9 bases. Germline V gene lookup returns CDR1 SGHNT and CDR2 YYREEE (reference sequence). The CDR3 sequence is 16 residues long. The DNA for the CDR3 is TGTGCCAGCAGCTTGGATGGAACAGGGGGATTTTCACCCCTCCACTTT. Amino acid sequence: CASSLDGTGGFSPLHF.

The chain combines TRBV13 with TRBJ1-5; D perhaps matches TRBD1 (6 bases). V lost 3 bases, J lost 6 bases, and 12 bases lay in between. Germline CDR1 reads PRHDT; CDR2 reads FYEKMQ (reference sequence). CDR3 length: 14 amino acids. CDR3 residues: CASSFGDNSQPQHF. CDR3 nucleotides: TGTGCCAGCAGCTTCGGGGACAATAGTCAGCCCCAGCATTTT.

The chain couples TRBV19 to TRBJ1-1; the match to TRBD1 covers 12 bases. The length of the CDR3 is 16 residues. The germline V gene encodes CDR1 LNHDA and CDR2 SQIVND (reference sequence). The trim removed 4 bases at V and 6 bases at J, leaving 9 bases unmatched. CDR3 sequence: CASSKNPGQGASEAFF. For the CDR3, the DNA is TGTGCCAGTAGTAAAAATCCGGGACAGGGGGCGTCTGAAGCTTTCTTT.

V is TRBV6-1 and J is TRBJ2-1; 7 nucleotides line up with TRBD1. This CDR3 has 13 amino acids. Germline loops: CDR1 MNHNS, CDR2 SASEGT. V lost 5 bases, J lost 4 bases, and 2 bases stayed unmatched. CDR3 sequence: CASSLQGYNEQFF. The CDR3 DNA sequence: TGTGCCAGCAGTCTACAGGGGTACAATGAGCAGTTCTTC.

V usage is TRBV19 and J usage is TRBJ2-5, with 9 bases that match TRBD2. J was trimmed by 2 bases and V by 7 bases; bases with no gene match: 8. Germline lookup yields CDR1 LNHDA and CDR2 SQIVND (reference sequence). The CDR3 covers 15 residues. CDR3 region: CASTTAGGPQETQYF. Written as DNA, the CDR3 is TGTGCCAGTACCACAGCGGGGGGCCCACAAGAGACCCAGTACTTC. Variable domain in full (rest from reference TRBV19 and TRBJ2-5): DGGITQSPKYLFRKEGQNVTLSCEQNLNHDAMYWYRQDPGQGLRLIYYSQIVNDFQKGDIAEGYSVSREKKESFPLTVTSAQKNPTAFYLCASTTAGGPQETQYFGPGTRLLVL.

This chain connects TRBV10-3 to TRBJ1-2; D might be TRBD1 (6 bases). V shed 6 bases and J shed 0 bases, with 11 bases lying between them. Germline CDR1 and CDR2: ENHRY and SYGVKD. The CDR3 is made up of 14 amino acids. The CDR3 here is CAIREDSPNYGYTF. The CDR3 DNA reads as TGTGCCATCAGGGAGGACAGCCCTAACTATGGCTACACCTTC.

The J gene is TRBJ2-3, the V gene TRBV13; maybe TRBD1 (6 bases). This CDR3 comprises 16 residues. V lost 5 bases and J 5 bases, leaving 20 bases between the germline ends. Germline CDR1 reads PRHDT; CDR2 reads FYEKMQ (reference sequence). The CDR3 DNA sequence: TGTGCCAGCAGCCAGCCTGCGTGGGGGCGTATAGATACGCAGTATTTT. Its translation is CASSQPAWGRIDTQYF.

V and J are TRBV7-6 and TRBJ1-6; D gene unclear. The CDR3 covers 17 residues. The V and J ends lost 1 base and 6 bases respectively, with 16 bases between them. Germline-derived CDR1 and CDR2 are SGHVS and FNYEAQ. The CDR3 DNA sequence: TGTGCCAGCAGCTTAGGGGTCGGGAATGAGGGTAATTCACCCCTCCACTTT. It translates to CASSLGVGNEGNSPLHF.

V usage is TRBV6-5 and J usage is TRBJ1-1; D unclear. The CDR3 extends over 13 amino acids. Trimming took 2 bases from V and 5 from J, leaving 9 bases between them. The germline CDR1 and CDR2 sequences are MNHEY and SVGAGI. The CDR3 region has the DNA TGTGCCAGCAGTTACCGGGTTTTGACTGAAGCTTTCTTT. Its translation: CASSYRVLTEAFF.

The CDR3 is CASLGGVKGSPLHF. The CDR3 coding sequence is TGTGCCAGCCTGGGGGGCGTGAAGGGGTCACCCCTCCACTTT. The rearrangement links TRBV5-8 to TRBJ1-6; maybe TRBD1 (6 bases). This CDR3 region has 14 residues. Per the germline V gene, CDR1 is SGHTS and CDR2 is YDEGEE. The V gene lost 7 bases and the J gene lost 10 bases, with 18 bases spanning the gap.

The CDR3 loop is CASSLGGAGFGSPLHF. CDR3 in DNA: TGTGCCAGCAGCTTGGGGGGGGCGGGTTTTGGCTCACCCCTCCACTTT. This chain connects TRBV5-6 to TRBJ1-6; perhaps TRBD1 as D (6 bases). The CDR3 is 16 residues long. V was cut by 0 bases and J by 10 bases, with 17 bases left in between. The germline CDR1 and CDR2 sequences are SGHDT and YYEEEE.

The chain couples TRBV9 to TRBJ2-1, with D possibly called TRBD1 or TRBD2 (6 bases each). The CDR3 totals 14 residues. The germline CDR1 and CDR2 sequences are SGDLS and YYNGEE. V was shortened by 6 bases and J by 5 bases, with 15 bases between the two germline ends. The CDR3 reads CASTSWGAHNEQFF. CDR3 DNA: TGTGCCAGCACCTCCTGGGGGGCACACAATGAGCAGTTCTTC.

The chain joins TRBV6-5 to TRBJ1-6; 11 bases are a match to TRBD1. The CDR3 is 15 residues long. Germline lookup yields CDR1 MNHEY and CDR2 SVGAGI. J lost 9 bases, V lost 2 bases, and 3 bases had no gene match. In nucleotides, the CDR3 is TGTGCCAGCAGTTACCGGGGACAGGGGGGTTCACCCCTCCACTTT. This codes for CASSYRGQGGSPLHF.

CDR3 loop: CASSEADYNEQFF. CDR3 coding DNA: TGTGCCAGCAGTGAAGCGGACTACAATGAGCAGTTCTTC. The chain combines TRBV6-1 with TRBJ2-1; D is unresolved. The CDR3 loop spans 13 amino acids. Trimming cost V 0 bases and J 3 bases, with 3 bases left between them. The germline V gene has CDR1 MNHNS and CDR2 SASEGT.

This clone appeared a few times. The chain couples TRBV27 to TRBJ2-7, with D unclear. The CDR3 totals 15 residues. V lost 1 base and J lost 0, with 10 bases in between. Germline CDR1 and CDR2: MNHEY and SMNVEV (reference sequence). CDR3 in DNA: TGTGCCAGCAGTTTATATGGGCCGAGCTCCTACGAGCAGTACTTC. It translates to CASSLYGPSSYEQYF.

A single count supports this clone. The V gene is TRBV11-2, the J gene TRBJ1-1, with a tentative D call TRBD1 (5 bases). With 5 bases removed from V and 0 bases from J, the gap between germline ends came to 13 bases. Per germline, CDR1 SGHAT and CDR2 FQNNGV. The CDR3 contains 15 residues. The DNA of the CDR3 is TGTGCCAGCAGCCCGCCGACAGACATGAACACTGAAGCTTTCTTT. Translated: CASSPPTDMNTEAFF. The entire variable domain, with the rest obtained from reference TRBV11-2 and TRBJ1-1, is as follows: EAGVAQSPRYKIIEKRQSVAFWCNPISGHATLYWYQQILGQGPKLLIQFQNNGVVDDSQLPKDRFSAERLKGVDSTLKIQPAKLEDSAVYLCASSPPTDMNTEAFFGQGTRLTVV.